This T cell receptor beta chain derives from a study of blood T cell repertoires in COVID-19. Overall study context: COVID-19 samples, acute and convalescent, were from the United States, Italy and Spain.

Enrolled through a virtual design, the participants were between roughly 18 and 90 years of age and came from some 26 US areas. Cohort placement rested on clinical history that participants reported themselves. This CDR3 is 17 amino acids long. Per germline, CDR1 MNHEY and CDR2 SMNVEV (reference sequence). V shed 0 bases and J 10 bases; nucleotides not matched to a gene: 10. The data were produced by immunoSEQ multiplex PCR, yet TCRdb's version contains in-frame clones alone and is incomplete. This sample yields fewer than 200,000 clones, of which around 73% are seen a single time; roughly 17% belongs to the top ten.

Sequenced material: PBMCs or T cells enriched from blood (not recorded which). This clonotype originated in a woman in her 50s who had recovered from COVID-19. The rearrangement joins TRBV27 to TRBJ2-1; 12 positions match TRBD2. The CDR3 spells CASSLSGLAGGPYEQFF. Here the CDR3 DNA reads TGTGCCAGCAGTTTATCAGGGCTAGCGGGAGGGCCCTACGAGCAGTTCTTC.